The 28 T cell receptor beta chains in this list originate from one sample, sequenced in a study of T cell responses to AZD1222 COVID-19 vaccine. TCRdb's copy holds only in-frame clones and misses some; the assay was immunoSEQ multiplex PCR. The sample shows 190,000 or so clones, roughly 92% of them seen only once. The material sequenced was peripheral blood, taken 28 days after the second AZD1222 dose. Receptors were obtained from an adult who received the AZD1222 COVID-19 vaccine.

This chain uses TRBV6-2 or TRBV6-3 with TRBJ2-7; D may be TRBD2 (5 bases). Germline V gives CDR1 MNHEY, CDR2 SVGEGT. V was shortened by 6 bases and J by 4 bases, with 16 bases between the two germline ends. This CDR3 contains 14 residues. CDR3 coding DNA: TGTGCCAGCAGCCAAGGACTGAGCGGATACGAGCAGTACTTC. The encoded protein is CASSQGLSGYEQYF.

The chain employs TRBV7-2 and TRBJ2-5, with TRBD2 as a possible D gene (5 bases). Between the trimmed V and J ends, which lost 1 base and 7 bases, there was a span of 13 bases. There are 14 residues in the CDR3. CDR1 and CDR2 (germline): SGHTA, FQGNSA. CDR3 region: CASSLGGMAGTQYF. CDR3 sequence (DNA): TGTGCCAGCAGCTTAGGCGGTATGGCGGGGACCCAGTACTTC.

The chain carries TRBV5-1 and TRBJ2-1; the D is unclear. Trimming removed 0 bases at V and 3 bases at J, with 7 bases between. The CDR3 runs to 14 residues. Germline V gene lookup returns CDR1 SGHRS and CDR2 YFSETQ. The CDR3 sequence is CASSLATGYNEQFF. The CDR3 region has the DNA TGCGCCAGCAGCTTGGCCACGGGCTACAATGAGCAGTTCTTC.

The gene calls are TRBV6-5 and TRBJ1-1; D is ambiguous. In germline, CDR1 is MNHEY, CDR2 SVGAGI. Trimming pared 0 bases from V and 8 bases from J, leaving 7 bases between. The CDR3 is 12 amino acids. Here the CDR3 reads CASSYSTGEAFF. In nucleotides, the CDR3 is TGTGCCAGCAGTTACTCGACGGGGGAAGCTTTCTTT.

The rearrangement joins TRBV30 to TRBJ1-5, with D hard to call. The germline V gene encodes CDR1 GTSNPN and CDR2 SVGIG (reference sequence). The CDR3 is made up of 15 amino acids. V was shortened by 1 base and J by 2 bases, with 12 bases between the two germline ends. The CDR3 sequence: CAWSEQPLGNQPQHF. Written as DNA, the CDR3 is TGTGCCTGGAGTGAGCAGCCCCTGGGCAATCAGCCCCAGCATTTT.

The V and J genes are TRBV19 and TRBJ1-5, with unresolved D. V was trimmed by 0 bases and J by 1 base, leaving 7 bases between them. This CDR3 is built from 15 residues. The germline V gene encodes CDR1 LNHDA and CDR2 SQIVND (reference sequence). The CDR3 bases are TGTGCCAGTAGTATAGATCAAGGCAGCAATCAGCCCCAGCATTTT. Residues: CASSIDQGSNQPQHF.

This rearrangement joins TRBV7-9 to TRBJ2-5; the match to TRBD2 covers 14 bases. The CDR3 covers 16 residues. Trimming took 4 bases from V and 4 from J; bases not matched to a gene: 5. Per the germline V gene, CDR1 is SEHNR and CDR2 is FQNEAQ (reference sequence). CDR3 loop: CASSYYGTSGGETQYF. The CDR3 nucleotides are TGTGCCAGCAGCTACTACGGGACTAGCGGGGGAGAGACCCAGTACTTC.

Here the CDR3 reads CASSQEPLGVYEQYF. In DNA, the CDR3 is TGCGCCAGCAGCCAAGAGCCCTTAGGGGTGTACGAGCAGTACTTC. The V gene is TRBV4-1, the J gene TRBJ2-7; the D gene is possibly TRBD1 (5 bases). The CDR3 has 15 residues. Germline lookup yields CDR1 MGHRA and CDR2 YSYEKL. V was cut by 0 bases and J by 4 bases, with 13 bases left in between.

Written as DNA, the CDR3 is TGCGCCAGCAGCTTCCAGGGGGTTGGCTCCTACAATGAGCAGTTCTTC. Protein product: CASSFQGVGSYNEQFF. The rearrangement uses TRBV5-1 and TRBJ2-1; 7 nucleotides align to TRBD1. The V gene end was trimmed by 2 bases and the J gene end by 0 bases; junction bases not matched to a gene: 5. This CDR3 has 16 amino acids. Germline values: CDR1 SGHRS, CDR2 YFSETQ. The full variable domain, in which reference TRBV5-1 and TRBJ2-1 provide the parts outside the CDR3, is KAGVTQTPRYLIKTRGQQVTLSCSPISGHRSVSWYQQTPGQGLQFLFEYFSETQRNKGNFPGRFSGRQFSNSRSEMNVSTLELGDSALYLCASSFQGVGSYNEQFFGPGTRLTVL.

The table lists this clone with a count of one. This sequence joins TRBV2 and TRBJ2-2; D is possibly TRBD1 (6 bases). The germline gives CDR1 SNHLY, CDR2 FYNNEI. V was cut by 7 bases and J by 5 bases, with 11 bases left in between. The CDR3 covers 13 residues. This chain's CDR3 is CASKQGKTGELFF. The CDR3 DNA sequence: TGTGCCAGCAAACAGGGCAAAACCGGGGAGCTGTTTTTT.

The chain recombines TRBV7-9 with TRBJ2-7; D perhaps matches TRBD1 (6 bases). Germline CDR1 is SEHNR and CDR2 is FQNEAQ (reference sequence). The CDR3 is 14 residues long. V lost 1 base and J 0 bases, leaving 7 bases between the germline ends. CDR3 DNA sequence: TGTGCCAGCAGCTTAGGACAGGTCTCCTACGAGCAGTACTTC. Amino acid sequence: CASSLGQVSYEQYF.

This chain joins TRBV10-3 and TRBJ1-1; D is possibly TRBD1 (5 bases). CDR3 length equals 14 residues. Between the trimmed V and J ends, which lost 7 bases and 5 bases, there was a span of 17 bases. Germline CDR1 and CDR2: ENHRY and SYGVKD. The CDR3 sequence is CAIKGAEGSTEAFF. The CDR3 DNA follows: TGTGCCATCAAAGGGGCGGAGGGGTCGACTGAAGCTTTCTTT.

This CDR3 is CASSGGAYTEAFF. The CDR3 DNA reads TGTGCCAGCAGTGGGGGAGCCTACACTGAAGCTTTCTTT. The gene calls are TRBV28 and TRBJ1-1; possibly TRBD1 for D (5 bases). Germline CDR1 reads MDHEN; CDR2 reads SYDVKM. The CDR3 length is 13 residues. Trimming removed 5 bases from V and 3 bases from J, with 10 bases in between.

The V and J genes are TRBV5-1 and TRBJ2-7, with TRBD2 matching over 8 bases. This CDR3 is 13 amino acids long. V lost 4 bases, J lost 7 bases, and 7 bases stayed unmatched. Germline CDR1 SGHRS, CDR2 YFSETQ. In nucleotides, the CDR3 is TGCGCCAGCAGCGCCAGACTAGCGTGGGAGCAGTACTTC. Translation gives CASSARLAWEQYF.

The CDR3 spells CASSMSANEKLFF. CDR3 in DNA: TGTGCCAGTAGTATGTCAGCTAATGAAAAACTGTTTTTT. The rearrangement links TRBV19 to TRBJ1-4, with no clear D. V was cut by 3 bases and J by 3 bases, with 5 bases left in between. This CDR3 spans 13 amino acids. Germline values: CDR1 LNHDA, CDR2 SQIVND (reference sequence).

This sequence joins TRBV12-3 or TRBV12-4 and TRBJ2-1; D gene ambiguous. CDR3 length: 13 residues. V lost 5 bases, J lost 1 base, and 6 bases lay in between. CDR3 amino acids: CASSPISYNEQFF. The CDR3 bases are TGTGCCAGCAGTCCTATTTCCTACAATGAGCAGTTCTTC.

The chain couples TRBV10-3 to TRBJ2-7, with TRBD1 matching 8 bases. Germline CDR1 is ENHRY and CDR2 is SYGVKD. Trimming removed 4 bases from V and 4 bases from J; junction bases left unmatched: 9. This CDR3 has 15 residues. CDR3 amino acids: CAISVRGLIDYEQYF. The CDR3 DNA is TGTGCCATCAGTGTCAGGGGGCTAATAGATTACGAGCAGTACTTC.

This rearrangement joins TRBV9 to TRBJ1-4, with D tentatively TRBD1 (6 bases). CDR3 size: 15 residues. Trimming took off 0 bases at V and 2 bases at J, with 8 bases between the two ends. Per the germline V gene, CDR1 is SGDLS and CDR2 is YYNGEE. The CDR3 bases are TGTGCCAGCAGCGTAGGGCAGGGGACTAATGAAAAACTGTTTTTT. Residues: CASSVGQGTNEKLFF.

This clone was picked up a small number of times. This chain joins TRBV7-9 and TRBJ2-2; D perhaps matches TRBD2 (5 bases). V lost 5 bases to trimming and J lost 1 base, with 11 bases between them. Per germline, CDR1 SEHNR and CDR2 FQNEAQ (reference sequence). There are 15 residues in the CDR3. In DNA, the CDR3 is TGTGCCAGCAGCCAGACTAAACAGAACACCGGGGAGCTGTTTTTT. Its translation: CASSQTKQNTGELFF.

The sample holds one count of this clone. The chain has TRBV5-1 and TRBJ2-5; D is possibly TRBD1 (6 bases). The ends were cut back, 4 bases at V and 2 bases at J, with 12 bases in the middle. Per the germline V gene, CDR1 is SGHRS and CDR2 is YFSETQ. CDR3 length equals 14 residues. The CDR3 sequence is CASSIGGQQETQYF. In nucleotides, the CDR3 is TGCGCCAGCAGCATTGGGGGCCAGCAAGAGACCCAGTACTTC.

Only one count was recorded for this clone. CDR3 sequence: CASSQGASGRASRDTQYF. The CDR3 nucleotides read TGCGCCAGCAGCCAAGGAGCTAGCGGGAGGGCCTCACGGGATACGCAGTATTTT. The genes are TRBV4-1 and TRBJ2-3; the match to TRBD2 covers 12 bases. The germline gives CDR1 MGHRA, CDR2 YSYEKL. Trimming removed 1 base from V and 6 bases from J; junction bases left unmatched: 11. This CDR3 spans 18 amino acids.

The CDR3 DNA sequence: TGTGCCAGCCGGACAGAATATAATAGCAATCAGCCCCAGCATTTT. This encodes CASRTEYNSNQPQHF. This chain connects TRBV2 to TRBJ1-5; a possible D gene is TRBD1 (6 bases). Germline V gives CDR1 SNHLY, CDR2 FYNNEI. This CDR3 is 15 amino acids long. V gave up 8 bases and J gave up 0 bases, with 14 bases separating them.

This clone was found once. The chain links TRBV5-1 to TRBJ1-2; D gene unclear. Trimming took 4 bases from V and 5 from J, leaving 12 bases between them. Germline lookup yields CDR1 SGHRS and CDR2 YFSETQ. The CDR3 runs to 13 residues. This chain's CDR3 is CASSMDSTYGYTF. In DNA form, the CDR3 reads TGCGCCAGCAGCATGGACTCTACTTATGGCTACACCTTC.

The table lists this clone with a few counts. This chain uses TRBV7-9 with TRBJ2-1, with D possibly TRBD2 on 5 matching bases. The CDR3 runs 14 residues. Per germline, CDR1 SEHNR and CDR2 FQNEAQ (reference sequence). V shed 5 bases and J shed 8 bases, with 16 bases lying between them. CDR3 sequence (DNA): TGTGCCAGCAGCCCGTTAGCGCCCCCCCATGAGCAGTTCTTC. Translation: CASSPLAPPHEQFF. The full variable domain, with the rest looked up from reference TRBV7-9 and TRBJ2-1, is DTGVSQNPRHKITKRGQNVTFRCDPISEHNRLYWYRQTLGQGPEFLTYFQNEAQLEKSRLLSDRFSAERPKGSFSTLEIQRTEQGDSAMYLCASSPLAPPHEQFFGPGTRLTVL.

This chain uses TRBV29-1 with TRBJ1-1, with D hard to call. Between the trimmed V and J ends, which lost 7 bases and 1 base, there was a span of 10 bases. This CDR3 has 12 residues. CDR1 is SQVTM and CDR2 is ANQGSEA in the germline V gene. CDR3 in DNA: TGCAGCGCCAGGACGGGGAACACTGAAGCTTTCTTT. Its translation is CSARTGNTEAFF. Full variable domain (remainder filled in from reference TRBV29-1 and TRBJ1-1): SAVISQKPSRDICQRGTSLTIQCQVDSQVTMMFWYRQQPGQSLTLIATANQGSEATYESGFVIDKFPISRPNLTFSTLTVSNMSPEDSSIYLCSARTGNTEAFFGQGTRLTVV.

This chain connects TRBV12-5 to TRBJ1-2; 7 bases map to TRBD1. Looked up from germline, CDR1 is LGHNT and CDR2 is FRNRAP. The V gene end was trimmed by 0 bases and the J gene end by 8 bases; junction bases not matched to a gene: 6. The CDR3 has 14 residues. The CDR3 DNA follows: TGTGCTAGTGGTTTGGTGACAGGGATTGGGGGCTACACCTTC. This codes for CASGLVTGIGGYTF.

The V call is TRBV4-2, the J call TRBJ1-2; weak D call: TRBD1 (5 bases). Germline-derived CDR1 and CDR2 are LGHNA and YNFKEQ. V dropped 0 bases and J dropped 4 bases, with 9 bases sitting between them. The CDR3 spans 14 residues. This chain's CDR3 is CASSQEDTPYGYTF. CDR3 sequence (DNA): TGTGCCAGCAGCCAAGAGGACACCCCCTATGGCTACACCTTC.

This clone was observed a single time. The rearrangement uses TRBV28 and TRBJ1-1, with TRBD1 identical over 7 bases. Per the germline V gene, CDR1 is MDHEN and CDR2 is SYDVKM. The CDR3 loop spans 15 amino acids. Trimming at V came to 2 bases and at J to 1 base, leaving 4 bases not matched to a gene. The CDR3 region is CASSLRQGANTEAFF. The CDR3 DNA follows: TGTGCCAGCAGTTTAAGACAGGGCGCGAACACTGAAGCTTTCTTT.